This T cell receptor beta chain originates from a study of cytomegalovirus exposure and HLA in healthy donors. Whole-study results and caveats: Follow-up analysis later connected one missense variant in DCLRE1C with trimming of TCR beta V- and J-genes.

The study ran its PCR with 60 Vbeta and 13 Jbeta primers. The table came from immunoSEQ multiplex PCR; TCRdb's copy has only in-frame clones and leaves some out. The sample records 220,000 or so clones, roughly 84% being singletons. Regarding this clone: Its specificity is unknown.

V lost 6 bases and J lost 2; bases outside the gene matches: 7. The V gene's germline CDR1 is MNHEY and CDR2 SVGAGI. The CDR3 totals 15 residues. V is TRBV6-5 and J is TRBJ2-3, with 8 positions matching TRBD2. This receptor was obtained from a man aged 45-65 years in good health and CMV-seronegative. Input material: PBMCs. CDR3 bases: TGTGCCAGCAGGATAGCGGGATCATACACAGATACGCAGTATTTT. Translation: CASRIAGSYTDTQYF.